These T cell receptor beta chains were read from a single sample in a study of PD-L1 blockade in urothelial cancer. Here immunoSEQ multiplex PCR was the method, and the copy in TCRdb shows in-frame clones only, minus some. Here the sample spans more than 60,000 clones, about 88% being singletons. Sequenced material: PBMCs, taken around atezolizumab (anti-PD-L1) treatment. These receptors were obtained from a man aged 55-75 years with urothelial cancer. Each CDR3 is given with its conserved first and last residue. The order of the fields is V gene, CDR3 protein.

>TRBV4-2
CASSLYGVAGNEQYF
>TRBV30
CAWAGQQIYEQYF
>TRBV18
CASSPDRTSGNTIYF
>TRBV18
CASSPRDRGWEQYF
>TRBV30
CAWSTGIASREQYF
>TRBV13
CASKRQGLSYEQYF
>TRBV9
CASSVVGSSYEQYF
>TRBV5-6
CASSLGTTYEQYF
>TRBV5-4
CASSFPLSPREGSTDTQYF
>TRBV27
CASNSPQTPPGQYF
>TRBV10-1
CASSGKTSGVYNEQFF
>TRBV4-3
CASSQESTGGPLTSYEQYF
>TRBV10-1
CASRHRTVAEAFF
>TRBV2
CASTPGSVTQYF
>TRBV19
CASRTGLLDNEQFF
>TRBV7-7
CASSLRVAGVISTDTQYF
>TRBV7-9
CASSERRGGYNEQFF
>TRBV27
CASRKWDRTDEQYF
>TRBV5-6
CASSYRDRNQPQHF
>TRBV4-1
CASSQESGLQYF
>TRBV7-9
CASSSRLPRGEKLFF
>TRBV4-2
CASSQTSGAYNEQFF
>TRBV10-3
CAISEHPQEANHGYTF
>TRBV5-1
CASSPSDSGTEAFF
>TRBV4-1
CASSLRLDPYQETQYF
>TRBV7-3
CASSAGARLSTEAFF
>TRBV11-3
CASSRTGVPQETQYF
>TRBV2
CASSGDSGTGGFDEQYF
>TRBV7-3
CASSLFDTGELFF
>TRBV2
CARSRGIANYNSPLHF
>TRBV15
CATSRENIMRVGYTF
>TRBV6-4
CARTSGGAPRNIQYF
>TRBV9
CASSVARGELFF
>TRBV6-5
CASRPPGNTEAFF
>TRBV7-2
CASSTRTSGTTTDTQYF
>TRBV4-2
CASSQIRQGASGLYGYTF
>TRBV10-3
CAITRDSDYEQYF
>TRBV6-4
CASSDGTGGRDEQFF
>TRBV5-6
CASSSLAGMDTQYF
>TRBV5-1
CASSRGQGSYNEQFF